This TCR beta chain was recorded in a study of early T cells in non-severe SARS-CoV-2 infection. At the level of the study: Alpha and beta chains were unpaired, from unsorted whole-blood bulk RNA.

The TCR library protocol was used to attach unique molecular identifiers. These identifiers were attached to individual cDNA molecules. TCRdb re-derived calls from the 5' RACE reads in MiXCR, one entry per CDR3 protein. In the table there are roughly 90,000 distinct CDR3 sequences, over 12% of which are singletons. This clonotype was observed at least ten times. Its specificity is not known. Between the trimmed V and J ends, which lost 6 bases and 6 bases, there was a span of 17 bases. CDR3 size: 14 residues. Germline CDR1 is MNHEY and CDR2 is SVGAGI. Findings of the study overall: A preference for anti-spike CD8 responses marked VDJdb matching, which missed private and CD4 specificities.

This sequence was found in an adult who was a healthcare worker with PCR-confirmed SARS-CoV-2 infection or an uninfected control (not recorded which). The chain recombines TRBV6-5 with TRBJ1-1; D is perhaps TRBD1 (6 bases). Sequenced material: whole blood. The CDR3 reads CASSQLPGGPEAFF. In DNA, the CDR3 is TGTGCCAGCAGCCAACTTCCGGGGGGCCCTGAAGCTTTCTTT.